A selection of T cell receptor beta chains follows, all from one sample in a study of metastatic and nonmetastatic thyroid tumors. TCRdb re-called clones via MiXCR from the PCR reads. The sample shows tens of thousands of clones, about 12% of them seen only once. The material sequenced was blood. The receptors originated from a male donor with papillary thyroid cancer or a benign thyroid nodule (not recorded which). Some clones in this sample may be carry-over from other donors' samples. The CDR3 runs from the conserved cysteine through the conserved F or W. The order of the fields is clone size, J gene, V gene, CDR3 protein. Clone sizes are given selectively: once, few, many, or a class where the clone is expanded.

size: medium-sized
J: TRBJ2-3
V: TRBV6-2/TRBV6-3
CDR3: CASSGSESDTQYF

size: many
J: TRBJ2-5
V: TRBV28
CDR3: CASSGGTAQETQYF

size: few
J: TRBJ1-2
V: TRBV6-1
CDR3: CASRTGTNYGYTF

size: many
J: TRBJ1-4
V: TRBV28
CDR3: CASSTPGGPNEKLFF

size: few
J: TRBJ2-3
V: TRBV6-6
CDR3: CASRRLAGGARTDTQYF

size: many
J: TRBJ1-4
V: TRBV3-1
CDR3: CASSQGSVRGAGEKLFF

size: many
J: TRBJ2-1
V: TRBV19
CDR3: CASSMGLGNEQFF

size: many
J: TRBJ1-2
V: TRBV10-3
CDR3: CAISEGRQGLNGYTF

size: many
J: TRBJ2-7
V: TRBV19
CDR3: CASSVPSGEPYEQYF

size: -
J: TRBJ1-1
V: TRBV30
CDR3: CAWSVGQMNTEAFF

size: many
J: TRBJ1-5
V: TRBV28
CDR3: CASSLSIGTGDQPQHF

size: many
J: TRBJ1-1
V: TRBV10-3
CDR3: CAIGSSGTEAFF

size: many
J: TRBJ2-1
V: TRBV20-1
CDR3: CSARPASGSPNNEQFF

size: -
J: TRBJ2-1
V: TRBV3-1
CDR3: CASSQVRNNEQFF

size: -
J: TRBJ1-2
V: TRBV28
CDR3: CASRAVYGYTF

size: many
J: TRBJ2-7
V: TRBV6-5
CDR3: CASSYGGPTYEQYF

size: many
J: TRBJ1-1
V: TRBV4-1
CDR3: CASSPQSREAFF

size: many
J: TRBJ2-1
V: TRBV6-2/TRBV6-3
CDR3: CASSSYSLNGLAGVGWEQFF

size: many
J: TRBJ1-4
V: TRBV6-5
CDR3: CASSYSVQEKLFF

size: few
J: TRBJ2-1
V: TRBV28
CDR3: CASSGSGLAGPYNEQFF

size: many
J: TRBJ1-5
V: TRBV19
CDR3: CASSIDPAFNQPQHF

size: many
J: TRBJ1-1
V: TRBV5-1
CDR3: CASSLARNTEAFF

size: many
J: TRBJ2-1
V: TRBV28
CDR3: CATSSVFRALGYNEQFF

size: -
J: TRBJ2-7
V: TRBV20-1
CDR3: CSASAPGTSGTYERYF

size: few
J: TRBJ2-2
V: TRBV6-1
CDR3: CASGPGTFNTGELFF

size: many
J: TRBJ2-7
V: TRBV11-2
CDR3: CASTGSQGNAYEQYF

size: -
J: TRBJ2-3
V: TRBV4-1
CDR3: CASSQEGQPSTDTQYF

size: many
J: TRBJ2-1
V: TRBV11-2
CDR3: CASSPKRTGGLAYNEQFF

size: many
J: TRBJ2-7
V: TRBV7-8
CDR3: CASSLAAHYEQYF

size: many
J: TRBJ2-3
V: TRBV24-1
CDR3: CATSDLPGTNTDTQYF

size: many
J: TRBJ2-3
V: TRBV30
CDR3: CAWSYGQGGTDTQYF